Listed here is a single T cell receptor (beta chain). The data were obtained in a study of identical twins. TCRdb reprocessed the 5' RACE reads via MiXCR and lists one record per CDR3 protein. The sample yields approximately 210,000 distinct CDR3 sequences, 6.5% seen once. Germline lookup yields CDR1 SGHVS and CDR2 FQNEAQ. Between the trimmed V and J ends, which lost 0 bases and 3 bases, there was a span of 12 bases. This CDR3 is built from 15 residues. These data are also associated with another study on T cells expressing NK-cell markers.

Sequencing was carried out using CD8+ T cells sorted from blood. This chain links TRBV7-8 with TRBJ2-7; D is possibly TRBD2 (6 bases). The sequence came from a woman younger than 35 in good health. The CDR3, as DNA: TGTGCCAGCAGCTTAGCAGCGGGCGCTCTCTACGAGCAGTACTTC. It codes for CASSLAAGALYEQYF.